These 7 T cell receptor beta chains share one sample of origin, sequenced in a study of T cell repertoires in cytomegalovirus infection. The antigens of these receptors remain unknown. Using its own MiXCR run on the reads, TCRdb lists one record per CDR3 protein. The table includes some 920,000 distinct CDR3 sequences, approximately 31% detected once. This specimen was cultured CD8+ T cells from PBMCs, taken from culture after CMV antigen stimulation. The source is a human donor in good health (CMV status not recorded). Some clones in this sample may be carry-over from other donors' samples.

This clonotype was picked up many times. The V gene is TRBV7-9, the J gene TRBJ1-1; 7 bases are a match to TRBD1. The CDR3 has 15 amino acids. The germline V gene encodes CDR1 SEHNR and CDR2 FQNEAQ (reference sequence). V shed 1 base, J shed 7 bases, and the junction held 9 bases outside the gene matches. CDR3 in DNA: TGTGCCAGCAGCTTAGTCGGGCCAGGGGGAAGTGAAGCTTTCTTT. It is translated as CASSLVGPGGSEAFF.

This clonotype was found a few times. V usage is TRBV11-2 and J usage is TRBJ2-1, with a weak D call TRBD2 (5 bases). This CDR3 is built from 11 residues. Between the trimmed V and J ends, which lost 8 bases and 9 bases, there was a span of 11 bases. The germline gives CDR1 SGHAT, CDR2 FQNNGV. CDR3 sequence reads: CASERGSEQFF. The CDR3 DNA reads TGTGCCAGCGAACGAGGGAGTGAGCAGTTCTTC.

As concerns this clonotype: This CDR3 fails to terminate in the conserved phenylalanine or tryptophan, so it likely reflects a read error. The DNA of the CDR3 is TGTGCCAGCAGCCATAGCGGGGCGGTAGATACGCAGTATTAT. Protein sequence: CASSHSGAVDTQYY. The chain joins TRBV12-3 or TRBV12-4 to TRBJ2-3; TRBD2 matches 8 bases. After removal of 6 bases from V and 5 bases from J, the junction contained 7 bases not matched to a gene. The CDR3 is 14 residues long.

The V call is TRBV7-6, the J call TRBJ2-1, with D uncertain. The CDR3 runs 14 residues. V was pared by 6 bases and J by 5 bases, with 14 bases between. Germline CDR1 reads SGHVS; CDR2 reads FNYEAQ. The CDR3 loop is CASRQDAPDNEQFF. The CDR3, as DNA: TGTGCCAGCAGGCAAGACGCGCCTGACAATGAGCAGTTCTTC.

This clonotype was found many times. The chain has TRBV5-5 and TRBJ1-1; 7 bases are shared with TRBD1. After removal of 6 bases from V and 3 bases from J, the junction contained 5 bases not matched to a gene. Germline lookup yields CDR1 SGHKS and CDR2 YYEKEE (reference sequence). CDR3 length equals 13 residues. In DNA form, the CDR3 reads TGTGCCAGCACCTTACAGGGGTACACTGAAGCTTTCTTT. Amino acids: CASTLQGYTEAFF.

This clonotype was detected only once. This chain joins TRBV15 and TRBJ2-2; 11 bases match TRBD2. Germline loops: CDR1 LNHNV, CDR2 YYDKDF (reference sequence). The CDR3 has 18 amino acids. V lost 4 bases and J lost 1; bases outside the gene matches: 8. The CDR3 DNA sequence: TGTGCCACCAGCAAAGAACCTCTAGCGGGGGGGAACACCGGGGAGCTGTTTTTT. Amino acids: CATSKEPLAGGNTGELFF.

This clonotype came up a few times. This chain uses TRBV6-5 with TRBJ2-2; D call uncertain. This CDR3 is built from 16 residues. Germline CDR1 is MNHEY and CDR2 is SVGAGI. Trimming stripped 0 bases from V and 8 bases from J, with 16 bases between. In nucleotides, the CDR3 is TGTGCCAGCAGTTACTCTACGCTGATAACACCGGGGGAGCTGTTTTTT. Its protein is CASSYSTLITPGELFF.